The 22 T cell receptor beta chains below were found in one sample sequenced in a study of Graves' ophthalmopathy and Graves' hyperthyroidism. From RNA, the CDR3 regions of TCR beta chains were amplified and sequenced. HTBI-primed first-round RT-PCR preceded second-round multiplex PCR. TCRdb itself ran the multiplex PCR reads through MiXCR, one entry per CDR3 protein. Among 660,000 or so distinct CDR3 sequences listed, about 41% were seen once. The sample comprised peripheral blood. The receptors come from an adult man with Graves' ophthalmopathy.

This clonotype was detected ten times or more. The J gene is TRBJ2-2, the V gene TRBV2; D not resolved. V lost 7 bases to trimming and J lost 4 bases, with 10 bases between them. CDR1 and CDR2 from the germline V gene are SNHLY and FYNNEI. The length of the CDR3 is 13 residues. The CDR3 coding sequence is TGTGCCAGCACGCAGGACCCCACCGGGGAGCTGTTTTTT. Its translation is CASTQDPTGELFF.

This clonotype was recorded many times. This rearrangement joins TRBV7-9 to TRBJ2-6, with TRBD1 matching 9 bases. Looked up from germline, CDR1 is SEHNR and CDR2 is FQNEAQ (reference sequence). The CDR3 totals 17 residues. The V segment lost 8 bases and the J segment 7 bases; nucleotides outside the gene matches: 15. The chain's CDR3 is CASPRDRDLVYANVLTF. DNA for the CDR3: TGTGCCAGCCCCCGGGACAGGGACCTCGTTTATGCCAACGTCCTGACTTTC. Drawing the rest from reference TRBV7-9 and TRBJ2-6, the complete variable domain is DTGVSQNPRHKITKRGQNVTFRCDPISEHNRLYWYRQTLGQGPEFLTYFQNEAQLEKSRLLSDRFSAERPKGSFSTLEIQRTEQGDSAMYLCASPRDRDLVYANVLTFGAGSRLTVL.

The chain joins TRBV7-3 to TRBJ1-1; possible D gene TRBD1, 5 bases. Deletions cut 5 bases from V and 4 bases from J, with 14 bases between. The germline gives CDR1 SGHTA, CDR2 FQGTGA. This CDR3 is 14 amino acids long. The CDR3 sequence: CASSVDGGVTEAFF. The CDR3 nucleotides read TGTGCCAGCAGCGTTGATGGGGGTGTCACTGAAGCTTTCTTT.

This clonotype came up a few times. The chain has TRBV10-3 and TRBJ2-3, with D perhaps matching TRBD2 (6 bases). The CDR3 sequence is 14 residues long. Trimming removed 4 bases from V and 1 base from J, with 9 bases in between. Germline V CDR1 and CDR2: ENHRY, SYGVKD. DNA for the CDR3: TGTGCCATCAGTGGCTCGGGAGGCACAGATACGCAGTATTTT. Protein: CAISGSGGTDTQYF.

The chain joins TRBV9 to TRBJ1-1, with 10 bases matching TRBD1. This CDR3 has 15 residues. Looked up from germline, CDR1 is SGDLS and CDR2 is YYNGEE. With V trimmed by 0 bases and J by 4 bases, 3 bases remained unmatched. The CDR3 is CASSVEDRGSTEAFF. The DNA of the CDR3 is TGTGCCAGCAGCGTAGAGGACAGGGGGTCCACTGAAGCTTTCTTT.

The J gene is TRBJ1-5, the V gene TRBV10-3, with 10 bases fitting TRBD1. The CDR3 length is 16 residues. Germline V gene lookup returns CDR1 ENHRY and CDR2 SYGVKD. After removal of 4 bases from V and 7 bases from J, the junction contained 10 bases not matched to a gene. Here the CDR3 DNA reads TGTGCCATCAGTGCCGCAGGGACAGGGGTTGGACAGCCCCAGCATTTT. Its protein is CAISAAGTGVGQPQHF.

CDR3: CASSSGGRANTGELFF. The CDR3 DNA reads TGTGCCAGCAGTTCGGGGGGAAGAGCGAACACCGGGGAGCTGTTTTTT. V usage is TRBV6-6 and J usage is TRBJ2-2, with TRBD2 matching over 7 bases. The J segment lost 0 bases and the V segment lost 4 bases, leaving 5 bases of the junction unmatched. Germline CDR1 is MNHNY and CDR2 is SVGAGI (reference sequence). This CDR3 has 16 residues.

Regarding this clonotype: A read error may be the cause here, since a much bigger clone is one base away. The rearrangement joins TRBV10-3 to TRBJ1-5; D not resolved. Germline loops: CDR1 ENHRY, CDR2 SYGVKD. The CDR3 runs to 13 residues. The DNA of the CDR3 is TGTGCCAGCAGTAACCCACCCGGGCAGCCCCAGCATTTT. It yields the protein CASSNPPGQPQHF.

There are many counts of this clonotype. V gene TRBV5-1 combines with J gene TRBJ1-1, with no clear D. V was shortened by 4 bases and J by 1 base, with 8 bases between the two germline ends. The CDR3 loop spans 13 amino acids. The germline V gene has CDR1 SGHRS and CDR2 YFSETQ. The CDR3 coding sequence is TGCGCCAGCAGCAAAGGGAAGAACACTGAAGCTTTCTTT. It encodes CASSKGKNTEAFF.

This clonotype appeared many times. The chain is built from TRBV7-9 and TRBJ1-4, with TRBD1 as a possible D gene (5 bases). The ends were cut back, 4 bases at V and 5 bases at J, with 23 bases in the middle. Germline values: CDR1 SEHNR, CDR2 FQNEAQ (reference sequence). The CDR3 has 18 amino acids. CDR3 DNA sequence: TGTGCCAGCAGCTCCGCCCGGGACGGAATACTTAGGAATGAAAAACTGTTTTTT. Its protein product is CASSSARDGILRNEKLFF.

V usage is TRBV7-8 and J usage is TRBJ1-6; TRBD1 aligns across 9 bases. Per germline, CDR1 SGHVS and CDR2 FQNEAQ. V dropped 6 bases and J dropped 2; count of bases not matched to a gene: 8. CDR3 size: 17 residues. This CDR3 reads CASSQDRGETYNSPLHF. DNA of the CDR3: TGTGCCAGCAGTCAGGACAGGGGAGAGACCTATAATTCACCCCTCCACTTT.

This clonotype was counted many times. The genes are TRBV5-5 and TRBJ2-7; the D is unclear. Germline V gene lookup returns CDR1 SGHKS and CDR2 YYEKEE (reference sequence). The CDR3 consists of 14 residues. With 2 bases removed from V and 3 bases from J, the gap between germline ends came to 12 bases. The chain's CDR3 is CASSLELGLYEQYF. The CDR3 coding sequence is TGTGCCAGCAGCTTAGAGTTAGGCCTCTACGAGCAGTACTTC. The full variable domain, its missing parts supplied by reference TRBV5-5 and TRBJ2-7, is DAGVTQSPTHLIKTRGQQVTLRCSPISGHKSVSWYQQVLGQGPQFIFQYYEKEERGRGNFPDRFSARQFPNYSSELNVNALLLGDSALYLCASSLELGLYEQYFGPGTRLTVT.

This clonotype was picked up one time. V and J are TRBV7-2 and TRBJ2-2, with TRBD1 matching 10 bases. V shed 5 bases and J 5 bases; nucleotides not matched to a gene: 8. The CDR3 runs 16 residues. Germline lookup yields CDR1 SGHTA and CDR2 FQGNSA. The CDR3 protein is CASSATTGGRTGELFF. Written as DNA, the CDR3 is TGTGCCAGCAGCGCCACGACAGGGGGCCGTACCGGGGAGCTGTTTTTT. The whole variable domain, filled in from reference TRBV7-2 and TRBJ2-2, reads GAGVSQSPSNKVTEKGKDVELRCDPISGHTALYWYRQSLGQGLEFLIYFQGNSAPDKSGLPSDRFSAERTGGSVSTLTIQRTQQEDSAVYLCASSATTGGRTGELFFGEGSRLTVL.

The genes are TRBV29-1 and TRBJ2-7; 12 bases map to TRBD2. V shed 8 bases, J shed 5 bases, and the junction held 7 bases outside the gene matches. Germline V gene data show CDR1 as SQVTM and CDR2 as ANQGSEA. The CDR3 contains 13 residues. For the CDR3, the DNA is TGCAGCTTGGTGGGACTAGCGGGCGACGAGCAGTACTTC. It specifies CSLVGLAGDEQYF.

A remark on this clonotype: Since the CDR3 does not end with the conserved phenylalanine or tryptophan, this likely comes from a read error. The DNA is left out, because the CDR3 cannot be placed on it with certainty; the CDR3 is given as TCRdb lists it. This sequence joins TRBV12-3 or TRBV12-4 and TRBJ1-1; TRBD1 is taken as the D call from the table, unchecked against the DNA. Counting both end residues, the CDR3 totals 10 amino acids. CDR3: CASSLSLGER.

This clonotype was counted ten times or more. At one end the junction does not follow the germline gene, possibly because of a read error. The CDR3: CASSLGQMNTEAFF. The CDR3 DNA reads as TGTGCCAGCAGCTTAGGACAGATGAACACTGAAGCTTTCTTT. This sequence joins TRBV5-1 and TRBJ1-1, with D possibly being TRBD1 (6 bases). CDR3 length: 14 residues. Germline V gene sequence: CDR1 SGHRS, CDR2 YFSETQ. The full variable domain, with the rest looked up from reference TRBV5-1 and TRBJ1-1, is KAGVTQTPRYLIKTRGQQVTLSCSPISGHRSVSWYQQTPGQGLQFLFEYFSETQRNKGNFPGRFSGRQFSNSRSEMNVSTLELGDSALYLCASSLGQMNTEAFFGQGTRLTVV.

V and J are TRBV6-2 or TRBV6-3 and TRBJ1-4, with D unclear. The V gene's germline CDR1 is MNHEY and CDR2 SVGEGT. CDR3 length: 15 residues. Trimming cost V 2 bases and J 8 bases, with 15 bases left between them. The CDR3 protein is CASSYGNVIGEKLFF. In DNA form, the CDR3 reads TGTGCCAGCAGTTACGGCAATGTTATCGGAGAAAAACTGTTTTTT.

This chain joins TRBV10-3 and TRBJ1-5, with TRBD1 matching 9 bases. Germline CDR1 reads ENHRY; CDR2 reads SYGVKD. The junction had 13 bases not matched to a gene; V was cut back by 8 bases and J by 11 bases. This CDR3 has 14 residues. The chain's CDR3 is CAISRQGEQETQHF. CDR3 DNA: TGTGCCATCTCAAGACAGGGGGAACAAGAGACCCAGCATTTT.

CDR3 sequence reads: CAISAAGGPQETQYF. The CDR3 DNA follows: TGTGCCATCAGTGCCGCAGGGGGCCCACAAGAGACCCAGTACTTC. The chain joins TRBV10-3 to TRBJ2-5, with 8 bases lining up with TRBD1. The junction had 6 bases not matched to a gene; V was cut back by 4 bases and J by 2 bases. Per the germline V gene, CDR1 is ENHRY and CDR2 is SYGVKD. The CDR3 loop spans 15 amino acids.

The rearrangement links TRBV10-2 to TRBJ1-6; D gene ambiguous. The CDR3 covers 14 residues. Per the germline V gene, CDR1 is WSHSY and CDR2 is SAAADI. The V end was cut by 5 bases, the J end by 4 bases, with 9 bases between. CDR3 loop: CASSPSGYNSPLHF. The CDR3 DNA follows: TGCGCCAGCAGTCCAAGTGGTTATAATTCACCCCTCCACTTT.

This clonotype came up once. The junction does not match germline at one end; this may be a read error. V and J are TRBV7-9 and TRBJ2-2; D might be TRBD1 or TRBD2, each matching 5 bases. This CDR3 spans 16 amino acids. The germline V gene has CDR1 SEHNR and CDR2 FQNEAQ (reference sequence). The CDR3 is CASSLGTVPWAGELFF. The CDR3 DNA follows: TGCGCCAGCAGCTTAGGGACCGTCCCTTGGGCCGGGGAGCTGTTTTTT.

This chain links TRBV2 with TRBJ2-5, with D perhaps matching TRBD2 (5 bases). Germline CDR1 and CDR2: SNHLY and FYNNEI. Trimming pared 4 bases from V and 9 bases from J, leaving 18 bases between. The CDR3 is made up of 14 amino acids. The CDR3: CASSVRASSQPQYF. In nucleotides, the CDR3 is TGTGCCAGCAGTGTGCGGGCCTCCAGCCAGCCCCAGTACTTC.